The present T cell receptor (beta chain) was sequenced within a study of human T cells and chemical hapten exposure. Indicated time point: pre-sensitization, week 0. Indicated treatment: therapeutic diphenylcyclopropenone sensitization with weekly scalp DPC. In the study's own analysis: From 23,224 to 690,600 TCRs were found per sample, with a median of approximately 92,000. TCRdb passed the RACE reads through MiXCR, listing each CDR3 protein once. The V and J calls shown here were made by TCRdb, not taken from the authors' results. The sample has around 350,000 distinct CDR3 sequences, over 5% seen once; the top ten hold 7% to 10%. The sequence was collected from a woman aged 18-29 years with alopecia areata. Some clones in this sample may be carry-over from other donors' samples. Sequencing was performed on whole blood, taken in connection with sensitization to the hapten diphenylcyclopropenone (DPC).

The CDR3 DNA reads TGTGCCAGCAGCTGGGACAGGGAGGCCACAGATACGCAGTATTTT. Amino acid sequence: CASSWDREATDTQYF. This chain links TRBV5-4 with TRBJ2-3; 9 positions agree with TRBD1. Trimming removed 3 bases from V and 2 bases from J; junction bases left unmatched: 4. The CDR3 contains 15 residues. CDR1 SGHNT and CDR2 YYREEE come from the germline V gene (reference sequence). The entire variable domain, with the rest obtained from reference TRBV5-4 and TRBJ2-3, is as follows: ETGVTQSPTHLIKTRGQQVTLRCSSQSGHNTVSWYQQALGQGPQFIFQYYREEENGRGNFPPRFSGLQFPNYSSELNVNALELDDSALYLCASSWDREATDTQYFGPGTRLTVL.